Each of the 3 T cell receptor beta chains below was sequenced from the same sample in a study of control samples from healthy donors and cancer patients. Sequenced by immunoSEQ multiplex PCR; TCRdb stores in-frame clones only, minus some. The sample records some 13,000 clones, roughly 71% being singletons. Source material: formalin-fixed, paraffin-embedded tissue. The receptors here all came from a male donor with melanoma.

This CDR3 reads CASSQESTSGGTDTQYF. CDR3 DNA sequence: TGTGCCAGCAGCCAAGAATCCACTAGCGGGGGAACAGATACGCAGTATTTT. V and J are TRBV3-1 (or the pseudogene TRBV3-2) and TRBJ2-3; 11 bases map to TRBD2. The CDR3 is made up of 17 amino acids. V trimming: 0 bases; J trimming: 3 bases; junction bases outside the gene matches: 5. Germline lookup yields CDR1 LGHDT and CDR2 YNNKEL (reference sequence).

The chain combines TRBV6-5 with TRBJ2-2, with D possibly TRBD1 on 5 matching bases. The CDR3 is 14 residues long. Per germline, CDR1 MNHEY and CDR2 SVGAGI. V was shortened by 9 bases and J by 5 bases, with 16 bases between the two germline ends. CDR3 in DNA: TGTGCCAGTCGGCCCCAGGGATTTACCGGGGAGCTGTTTTTT. Translated, it gives CASRPQGFTGELFF.

The V call is TRBV28, the J call TRBJ1-2; the D gene is possibly TRBD1 (5 bases). This CDR3 region has 16 residues. The germline gives CDR1 MDHEN, CDR2 SYDVKM. Between the trimmed V and J ends, which lost 1 base and 4 bases, there was a span of 16 bases. The DNA of the CDR3 is TGTGCCAGCAGTTTATCCCAAAGCACCGGGGGCTATGGCTACACCTTC. Its translation: CASSLSQSTGGYGYTF.